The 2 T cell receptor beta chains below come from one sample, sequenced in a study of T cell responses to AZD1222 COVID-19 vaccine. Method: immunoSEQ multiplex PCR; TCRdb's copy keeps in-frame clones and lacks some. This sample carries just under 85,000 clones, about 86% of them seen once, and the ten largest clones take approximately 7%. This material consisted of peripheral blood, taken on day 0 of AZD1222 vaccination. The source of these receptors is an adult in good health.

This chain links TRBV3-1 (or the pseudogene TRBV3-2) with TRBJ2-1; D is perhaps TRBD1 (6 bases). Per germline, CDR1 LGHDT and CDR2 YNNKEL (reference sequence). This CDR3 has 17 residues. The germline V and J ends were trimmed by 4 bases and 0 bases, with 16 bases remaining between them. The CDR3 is CASSPNWGRSSYNEQFF. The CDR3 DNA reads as TGTGCCAGCAGCCCCAACTGGGGGCGCTCCTCCTACAATGAGCAGTTCTTC.

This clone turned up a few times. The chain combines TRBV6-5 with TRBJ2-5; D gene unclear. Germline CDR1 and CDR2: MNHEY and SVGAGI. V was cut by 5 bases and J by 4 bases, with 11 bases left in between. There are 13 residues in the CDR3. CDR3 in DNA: TGTGCCAGCAGTCCATGGCCCCGAGAGACCCAGTACTTC. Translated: CASSPWPRETQYF.